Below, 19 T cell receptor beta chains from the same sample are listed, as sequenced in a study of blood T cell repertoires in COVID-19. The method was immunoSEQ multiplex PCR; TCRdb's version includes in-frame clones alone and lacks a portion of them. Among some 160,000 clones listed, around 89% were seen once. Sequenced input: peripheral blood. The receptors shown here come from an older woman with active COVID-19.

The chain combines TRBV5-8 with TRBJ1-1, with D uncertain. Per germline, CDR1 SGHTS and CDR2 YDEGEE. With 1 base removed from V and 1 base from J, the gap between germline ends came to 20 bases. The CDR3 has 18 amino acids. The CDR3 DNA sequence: TGTGCCAGCAGCTTGCTCGTCATCAGTATGAGGCGGAACACTGAAGCTTTCTTT. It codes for CASSLLVISMRRNTEAFF.

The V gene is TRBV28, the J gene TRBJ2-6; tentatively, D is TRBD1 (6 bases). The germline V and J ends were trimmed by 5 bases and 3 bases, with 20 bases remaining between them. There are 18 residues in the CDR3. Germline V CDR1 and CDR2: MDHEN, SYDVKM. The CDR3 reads CASSTGEWDMGGANVLTF. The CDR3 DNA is TGTGCCAGCAGTACCGGGGAATGGGACATGGGTGGGGCCAACGTCCTGACTTTC.

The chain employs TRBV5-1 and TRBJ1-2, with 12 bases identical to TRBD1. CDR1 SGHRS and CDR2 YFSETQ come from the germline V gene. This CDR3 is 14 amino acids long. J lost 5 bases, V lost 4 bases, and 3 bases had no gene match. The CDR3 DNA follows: TGCGCCAGCAGCCTGGGACAGGGGGCATATGGCTACACCTTC. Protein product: CASSLGQGAYGYTF.

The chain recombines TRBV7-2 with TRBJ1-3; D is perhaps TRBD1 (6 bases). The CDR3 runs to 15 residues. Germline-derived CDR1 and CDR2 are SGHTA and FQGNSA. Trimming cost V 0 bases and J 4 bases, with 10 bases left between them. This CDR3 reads CASSLASGVGNTIYF. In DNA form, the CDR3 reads TGTGCCAGCAGCTTAGCGTCAGGGGTAGGAAACACCATATATTTT.

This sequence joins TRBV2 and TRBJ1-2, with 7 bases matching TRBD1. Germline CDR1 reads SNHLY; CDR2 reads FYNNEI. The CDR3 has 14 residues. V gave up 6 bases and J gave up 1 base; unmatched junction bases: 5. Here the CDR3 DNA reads TGTGCCAGCAGGCCGGGGACAGTTAACTATGGCTACACCTTC. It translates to CASRPGTVNYGYTF.

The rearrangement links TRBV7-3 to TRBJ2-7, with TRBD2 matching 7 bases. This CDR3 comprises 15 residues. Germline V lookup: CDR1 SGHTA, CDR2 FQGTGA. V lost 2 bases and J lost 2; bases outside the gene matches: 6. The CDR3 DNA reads TGTGCCAGCAGCTTATCGGGGGAGGGCCCCTACGAGCAGTACTTC. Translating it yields CASSLSGEGPYEQYF.

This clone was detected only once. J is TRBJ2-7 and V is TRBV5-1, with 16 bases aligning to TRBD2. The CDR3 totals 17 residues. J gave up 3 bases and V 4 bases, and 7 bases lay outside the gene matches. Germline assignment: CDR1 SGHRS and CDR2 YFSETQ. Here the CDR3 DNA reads TGCGCCAGCAGCGCCGGGACTAGCGGGAGGGCCGTCTACGAGCAGTACTTC. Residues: CASSAGTSGRAVYEQYF.

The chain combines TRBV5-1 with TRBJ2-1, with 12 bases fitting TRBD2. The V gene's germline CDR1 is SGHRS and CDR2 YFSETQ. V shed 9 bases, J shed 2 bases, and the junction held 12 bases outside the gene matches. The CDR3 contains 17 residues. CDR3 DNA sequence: TGCGCCATCCTAGCGGGAGGGCTGACTAGGCCCTACAATGAGCAGTTCTTC. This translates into CAILAGGLTRPYNEQFF.

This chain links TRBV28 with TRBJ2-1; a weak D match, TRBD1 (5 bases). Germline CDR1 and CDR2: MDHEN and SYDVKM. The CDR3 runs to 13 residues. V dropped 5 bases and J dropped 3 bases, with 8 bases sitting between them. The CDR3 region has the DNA TGTGCCAGCAGTCAGGGCTACTACAATGAGCAGTTCTTC. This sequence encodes CASSQGYYNEQFF.

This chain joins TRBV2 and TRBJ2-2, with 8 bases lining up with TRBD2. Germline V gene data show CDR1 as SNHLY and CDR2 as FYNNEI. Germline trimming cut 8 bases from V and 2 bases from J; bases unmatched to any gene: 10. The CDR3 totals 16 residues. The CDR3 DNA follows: TGTGCCAGCCGCCCGACACTAGCGGCTAACACCGGGGAGCTGTTTTTT. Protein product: CASRPTLAANTGELFF.

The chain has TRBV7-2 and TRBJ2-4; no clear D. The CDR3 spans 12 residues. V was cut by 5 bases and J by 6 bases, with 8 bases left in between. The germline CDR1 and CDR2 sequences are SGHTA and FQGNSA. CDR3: CASSATGNIQYF. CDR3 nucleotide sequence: TGTGCCAGCAGCGCCACCGGAAACATTCAGTACTTC.

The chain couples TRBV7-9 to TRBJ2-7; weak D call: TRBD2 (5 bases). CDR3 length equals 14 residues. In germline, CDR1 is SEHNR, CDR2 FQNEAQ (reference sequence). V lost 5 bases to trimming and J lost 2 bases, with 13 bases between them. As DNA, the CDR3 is TGTGCCAGCAGCCCGAGGGCGGCTACCTACGAGCAGTACTTC. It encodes CASSPRAATYEQYF.

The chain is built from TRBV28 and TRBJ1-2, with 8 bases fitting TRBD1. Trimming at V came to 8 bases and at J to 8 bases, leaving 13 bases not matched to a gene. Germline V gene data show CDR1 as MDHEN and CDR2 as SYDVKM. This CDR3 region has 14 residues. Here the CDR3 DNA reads TGTGCCAGCGACCGGACAGGGAGCCGGAAAGGCTACACCTTC. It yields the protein CASDRTGSRKGYTF.

The CDR3 is CASSSPGRVGDTQYF. The CDR3 nucleotides read TGTGCCAGCAGCTCCCCGGGGAGAGTGGGAGATACGCAGTATTTT. The chain combines TRBV28 with TRBJ2-3, with D tentatively TRBD2 (5 bases). Germline V lookup: CDR1 MDHEN, CDR2 SYDVKM. This CDR3 comprises 15 residues. The V end was cut by 6 bases, the J end by 5 bases, with 18 bases between.

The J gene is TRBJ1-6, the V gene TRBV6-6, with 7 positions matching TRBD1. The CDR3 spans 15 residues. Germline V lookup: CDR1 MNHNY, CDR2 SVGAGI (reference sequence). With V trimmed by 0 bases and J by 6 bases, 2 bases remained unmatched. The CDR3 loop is CASSYSDRTNSPLHF. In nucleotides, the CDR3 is TGTGCCAGCAGTTACTCGGACAGGACTAATTCACCCCTCCACTTT.

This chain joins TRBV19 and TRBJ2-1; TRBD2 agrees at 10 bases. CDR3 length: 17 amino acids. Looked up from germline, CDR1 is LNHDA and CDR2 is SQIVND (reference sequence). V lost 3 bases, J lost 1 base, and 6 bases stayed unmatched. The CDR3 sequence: CASSMRASGGSYNEQFF. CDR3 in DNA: TGTGCCAGTAGTATGAGGGCTAGCGGGGGTTCCTACAATGAGCAGTTCTTC. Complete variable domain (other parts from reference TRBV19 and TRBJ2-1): DGGITQSPKYLFRKEGQNVTLSCEQNLNHDAMYWYRQDPGQGLRLIYYSQIVNDFQKGDIAEGYSVSREKKESFPLTVTSAQKNPTAFYLCASSMRASGGSYNEQFFGPGTRLTVL.

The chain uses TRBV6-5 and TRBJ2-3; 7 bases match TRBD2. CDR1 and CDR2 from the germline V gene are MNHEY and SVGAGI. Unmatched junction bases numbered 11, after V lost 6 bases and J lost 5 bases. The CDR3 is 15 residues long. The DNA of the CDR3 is TGTGCCAGCAGCCCCATTATGGCGGGAGAAGATACGCAGTATTTT. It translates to CASSPIMAGEDTQYF.

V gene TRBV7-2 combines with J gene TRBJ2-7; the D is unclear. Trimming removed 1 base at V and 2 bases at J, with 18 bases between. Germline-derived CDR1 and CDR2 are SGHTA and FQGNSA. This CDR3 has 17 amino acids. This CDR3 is CASSLDRTPKPAYEQYF. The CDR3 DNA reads TGTGCCAGCAGCTTAGACAGAACCCCAAAGCCAGCCTACGAGCAGTACTTC.

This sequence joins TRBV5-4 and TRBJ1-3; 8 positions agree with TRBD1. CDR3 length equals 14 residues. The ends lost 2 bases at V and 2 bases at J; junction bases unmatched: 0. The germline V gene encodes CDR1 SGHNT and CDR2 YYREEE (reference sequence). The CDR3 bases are TGTGCCAGCAGCTTACAGGGGGCTGGAAACACCATATATTTT. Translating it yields CASSLQGAGNTIYF. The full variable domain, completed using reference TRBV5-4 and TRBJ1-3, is ETGVTQSPTHLIKTRGQQVTLRCSSQSGHNTVSWYQQALGQGPQFIFQYYREEENGRGNFPPRFSGLQFPNYSSELNVNALELDDSALYLCASSLQGAGNTIYFGEGSWLTVV.